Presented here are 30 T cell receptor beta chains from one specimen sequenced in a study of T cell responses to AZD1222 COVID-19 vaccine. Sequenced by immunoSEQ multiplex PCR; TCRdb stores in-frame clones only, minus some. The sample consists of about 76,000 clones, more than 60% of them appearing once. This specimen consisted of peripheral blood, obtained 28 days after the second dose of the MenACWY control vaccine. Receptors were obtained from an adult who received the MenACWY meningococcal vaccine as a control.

As DNA, the CDR3 is TGTGCCTGGAGTGACCCCTGGCAGGGGGAACGTTCACCCCTCCACTTT. Its protein product is CAWSDPWQGERSPLHF. The chain joins TRBV30 to TRBJ1-6; 7 bases line up with TRBD1. Germline V CDR1 and CDR2: GTSNPN, SVGIG (reference sequence). The V and J ends lost 1 base and 9 bases, in that order; junction bases with no gene match: 12. CDR3 length: 16 residues.

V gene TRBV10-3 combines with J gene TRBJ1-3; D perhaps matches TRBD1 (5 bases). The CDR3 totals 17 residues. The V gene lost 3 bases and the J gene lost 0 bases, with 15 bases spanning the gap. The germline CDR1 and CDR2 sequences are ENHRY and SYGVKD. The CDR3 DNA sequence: TGTGCCATCAGTGATTCCGGGACGGCCCGCTCTGGAAACACCATATATTTT. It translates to CAISDSGTARSGNTIYF.

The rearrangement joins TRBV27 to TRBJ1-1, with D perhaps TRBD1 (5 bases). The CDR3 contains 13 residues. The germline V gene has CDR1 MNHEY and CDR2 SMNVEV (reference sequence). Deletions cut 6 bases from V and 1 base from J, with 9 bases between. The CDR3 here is CASRSGRNTEAFF. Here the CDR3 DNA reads TGTGCCAGCAGATCGGGACGGAACACTGAAGCTTTCTTT.

CDR3 residues: CASSSRGPLFPIYF. DNA for the CDR3: TGTGCCAGCAGCAGCCGGGGGCCGCTTTTCCCCATATATTTT. This chain links TRBV21-1 with TRBJ1-3. TRBV21-1 is classified as a pseudogene. The CDR3 has 14 residues.

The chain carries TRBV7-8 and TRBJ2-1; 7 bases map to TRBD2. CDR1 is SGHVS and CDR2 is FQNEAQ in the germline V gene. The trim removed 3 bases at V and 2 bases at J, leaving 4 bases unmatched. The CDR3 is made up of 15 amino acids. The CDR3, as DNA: TGTGCCAGCAGCTTGGGGCGGGAGCCCTACAATGAGCAGTTCTTC. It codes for CASSLGREPYNEQFF. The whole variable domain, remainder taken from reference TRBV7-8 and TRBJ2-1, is GAGVSQSPRYKVAKRGQDVALRCDPISGHVSLFWYQQALGQGPEFLTYFQNEAQLDKSGLPSDRFFAERPEGSVSTLKIQRTQQEDSAVYLCASSLGREPYNEQFFGPGTRLTVL.

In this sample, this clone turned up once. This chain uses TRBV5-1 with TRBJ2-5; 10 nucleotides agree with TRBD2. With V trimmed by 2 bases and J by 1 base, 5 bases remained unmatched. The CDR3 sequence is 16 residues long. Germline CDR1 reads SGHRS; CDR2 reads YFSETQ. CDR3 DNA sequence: TGCGCCAGCAGCTTCTTAGCGGGGGGCCCCCAAGAGACCCAGTACTTC. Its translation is CASSFLAGGPQETQYF.

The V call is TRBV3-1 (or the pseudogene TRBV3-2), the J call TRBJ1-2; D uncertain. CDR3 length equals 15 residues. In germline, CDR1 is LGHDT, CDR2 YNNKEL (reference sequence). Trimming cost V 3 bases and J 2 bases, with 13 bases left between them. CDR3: CASSHGEPTNYGYTF. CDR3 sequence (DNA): TGTGCCAGCAGCCATGGGGAGCCGACGAACTATGGCTACACCTTC.

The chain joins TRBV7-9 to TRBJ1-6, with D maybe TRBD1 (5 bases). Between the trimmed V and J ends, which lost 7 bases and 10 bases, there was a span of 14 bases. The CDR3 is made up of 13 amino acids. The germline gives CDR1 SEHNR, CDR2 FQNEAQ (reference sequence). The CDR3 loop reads CASTNGGESPLHF. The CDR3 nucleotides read TGTGCCAGCACCAACGGGGGGGAGTCACCCCTCCACTTT.

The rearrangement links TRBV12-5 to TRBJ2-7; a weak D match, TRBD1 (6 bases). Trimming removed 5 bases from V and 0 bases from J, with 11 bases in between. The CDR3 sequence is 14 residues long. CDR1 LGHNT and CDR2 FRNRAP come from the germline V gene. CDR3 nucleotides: TGTGCTAGTGGTGGGACACCGAGCTCCTACGAGCAGTACTTC. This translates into CASGGTPSSYEQYF.

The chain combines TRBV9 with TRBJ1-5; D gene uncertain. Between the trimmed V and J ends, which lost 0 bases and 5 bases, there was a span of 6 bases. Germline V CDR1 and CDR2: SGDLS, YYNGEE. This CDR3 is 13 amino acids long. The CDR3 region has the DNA TGTGCCAGCAGCGTAGGAGTAGATCAGCCCCAGCATTTT. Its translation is CASSVGVDQPQHF.

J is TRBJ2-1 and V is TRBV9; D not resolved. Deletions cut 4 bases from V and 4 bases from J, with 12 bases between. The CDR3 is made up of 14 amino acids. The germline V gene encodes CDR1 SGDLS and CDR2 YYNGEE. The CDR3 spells CASSPSTHYNEQFF. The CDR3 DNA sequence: TGTGCCAGCAGCCCATCGACACATTACAATGAGCAGTTCTTC. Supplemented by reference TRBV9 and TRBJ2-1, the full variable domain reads DSGVTQTPKHLITATGQRVTLRCSPRSGDLSVYWYQQSLDQGLQFLIQYYNGEERAKGNILERFSAQQFPDLHSELNLSSLELGDSALYFCASSPSTHYNEQFFGPGTRLTVL.

The CDR3 DNA follows: TGTGCCAGCAGTCGGGACAGGGATGATGGCTACACCTTC. Translation gives CASSRDRDDGYTF. This chain uses TRBV6-2 or TRBV6-3 with TRBJ1-2; TRBD1 matches at 9 bases. Unmatched junction bases numbered 4, after V lost 5 bases and J lost 6 bases. Per the germline V gene, CDR1 is MNHEY and CDR2 is SVGEGT. This CDR3 spans 13 amino acids.

CDR3 DNA sequence: TGTGCCAGCAGTGAAGGCCGGTCTGGGGGCTACACCTTC. Amino acids: CASSEGRSGGYTF. The chain is built from TRBV2 and TRBJ1-2; no clear D. The length of the CDR3 is 13 residues. Germline V lookup: CDR1 SNHLY, CDR2 FYNNEI. With 1 base removed from V and 8 bases from J, the gap between germline ends came to 11 bases.

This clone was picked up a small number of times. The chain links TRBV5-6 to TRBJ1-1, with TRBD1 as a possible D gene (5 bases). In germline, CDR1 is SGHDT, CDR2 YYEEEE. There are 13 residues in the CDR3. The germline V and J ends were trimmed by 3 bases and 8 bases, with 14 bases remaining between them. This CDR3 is CASSSTATFEAFF. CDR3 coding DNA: TGTGCCAGCAGCTCGACAGCTACGTTCGAAGCTTTCTTT.

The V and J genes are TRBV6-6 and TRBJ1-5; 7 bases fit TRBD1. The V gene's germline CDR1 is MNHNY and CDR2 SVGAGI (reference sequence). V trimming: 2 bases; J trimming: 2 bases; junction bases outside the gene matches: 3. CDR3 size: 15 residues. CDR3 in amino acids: CASSYGGTGNQPQHF. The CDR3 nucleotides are TGTGCCAGCAGTTACGGGGGGACAGGCAATCAGCCCCAGCATTTT.

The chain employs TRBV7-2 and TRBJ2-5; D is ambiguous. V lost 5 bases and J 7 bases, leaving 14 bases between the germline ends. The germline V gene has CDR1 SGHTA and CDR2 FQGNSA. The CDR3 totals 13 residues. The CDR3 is CASSPAIMGTQYF. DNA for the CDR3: TGTGCCAGCAGCCCCGCGATTATGGGGACCCAGTACTTC.

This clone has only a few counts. CDR3 DNA sequence: TGTGCCAGCAGTGAATATGGTGGTGGGGGCAATCAGCCCCAGCATTTT. Translation gives CASSEYGGGGNQPQHF. The V gene is TRBV6-1, the J gene TRBJ1-5; the D is unclear. CDR1 is MNHNS, CDR2 SASEGT, per germline. This CDR3 spans 16 amino acids. Trimming removed 2 bases at V and 2 bases at J, with 13 bases between.

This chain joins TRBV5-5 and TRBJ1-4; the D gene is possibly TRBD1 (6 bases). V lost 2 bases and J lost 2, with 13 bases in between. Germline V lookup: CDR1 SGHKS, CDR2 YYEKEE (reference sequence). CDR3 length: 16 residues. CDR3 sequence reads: CASSFTGTLTNEKLFF. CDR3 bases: TGTGCCAGCAGCTTTACAGGGACCTTGACTAATGAAAAACTGTTTTTT.

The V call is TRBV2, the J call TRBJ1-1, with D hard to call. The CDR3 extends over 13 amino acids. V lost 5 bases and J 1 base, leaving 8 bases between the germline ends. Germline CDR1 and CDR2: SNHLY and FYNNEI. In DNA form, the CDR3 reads TGTGCCAGCAGTTTTAAACAGAACACTGAAGCTTTCTTT. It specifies CASSFKQNTEAFF.

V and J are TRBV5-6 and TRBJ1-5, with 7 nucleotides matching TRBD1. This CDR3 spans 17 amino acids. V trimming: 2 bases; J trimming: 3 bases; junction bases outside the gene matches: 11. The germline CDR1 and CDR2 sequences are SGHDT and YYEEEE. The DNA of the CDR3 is TGTGCCAGCAGCTTAGGTCTACAGGGGAACGACAATCAGCCCCAGCATTTT. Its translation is CASSLGLQGNDNQPQHF.

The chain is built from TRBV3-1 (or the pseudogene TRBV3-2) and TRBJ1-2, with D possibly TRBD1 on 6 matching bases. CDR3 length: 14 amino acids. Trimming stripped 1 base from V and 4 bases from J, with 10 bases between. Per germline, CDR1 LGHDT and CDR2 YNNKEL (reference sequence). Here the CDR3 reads CASSQGRGSYGYTF. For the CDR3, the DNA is TGTGCCAGCAGCCAAGGCAGGGGATCCTATGGCTACACCTTC.

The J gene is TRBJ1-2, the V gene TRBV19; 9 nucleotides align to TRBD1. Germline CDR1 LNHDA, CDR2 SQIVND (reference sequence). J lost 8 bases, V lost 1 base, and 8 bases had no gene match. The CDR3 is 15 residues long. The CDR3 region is CASSIAGGQGYGYTF. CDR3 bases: TGTGCCAGTAGTATAGCCGGAGGACAGGGGTACGGCTACACCTTC. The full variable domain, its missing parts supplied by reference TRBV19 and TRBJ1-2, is DGGITQSPKYLFRKEGQNVTLSCEQNLNHDAMYWYRQDPGQGLRLIYYSQIVNDFQKGDIAEGYSVSREKKESFPLTVTSAQKNPTAFYLCASSIAGGQGYGYTFGSGTRLTVV.

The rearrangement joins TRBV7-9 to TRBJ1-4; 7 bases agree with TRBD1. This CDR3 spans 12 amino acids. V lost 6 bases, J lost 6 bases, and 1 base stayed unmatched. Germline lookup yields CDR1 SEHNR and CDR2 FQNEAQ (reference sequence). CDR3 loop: CASSGTDEKLFF. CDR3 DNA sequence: TGTGCCAGCAGTGGGACAGATGAAAAACTGTTTTTT.

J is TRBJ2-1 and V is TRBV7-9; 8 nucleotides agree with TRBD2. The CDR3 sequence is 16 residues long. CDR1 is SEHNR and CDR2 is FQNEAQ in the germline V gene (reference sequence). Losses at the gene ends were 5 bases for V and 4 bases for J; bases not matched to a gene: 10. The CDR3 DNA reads TGTGCCAGCAGCCGTCCGGGGACTAGAGCTTACAATGAGCAGTTCTTC. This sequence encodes CASSRPGTRAYNEQFF.

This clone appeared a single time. The CDR3 here is CASSWGRNTEAFF. CDR3 nucleotide sequence: TGTGCCAGCAGCTGGGGGCGGAACACTGAAGCTTTCTTT. This sequence joins TRBV7-3 and TRBJ1-1, with a weak D call TRBD1 (6 bases). The CDR3 covers 13 residues. Looked up from germline, CDR1 is SGHTA and CDR2 is FQGTGA. Trimming stripped 4 bases from V and 1 base from J, with 7 bases between.

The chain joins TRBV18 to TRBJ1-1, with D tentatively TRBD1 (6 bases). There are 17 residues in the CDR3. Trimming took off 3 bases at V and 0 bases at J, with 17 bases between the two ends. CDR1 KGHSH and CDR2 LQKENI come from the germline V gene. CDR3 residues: CASSPDGRTVMNTEAFF. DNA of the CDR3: TGTGCCAGCTCACCCGATGGGAGGACAGTCATGAACACTGAAGCTTTCTTT.

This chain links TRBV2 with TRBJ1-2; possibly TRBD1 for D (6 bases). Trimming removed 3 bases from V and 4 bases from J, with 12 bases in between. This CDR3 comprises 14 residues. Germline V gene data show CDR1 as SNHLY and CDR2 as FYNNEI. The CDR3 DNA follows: TGTGCCAGCAGTGAGGGGGGGGCAGTCTATGGCTACACCTTC. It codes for CASSEGGAVYGYTF.

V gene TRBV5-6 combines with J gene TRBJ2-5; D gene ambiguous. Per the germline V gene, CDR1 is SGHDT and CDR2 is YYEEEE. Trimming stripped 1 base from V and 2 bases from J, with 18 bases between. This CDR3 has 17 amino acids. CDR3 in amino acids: CASSLRASVALQETQYF. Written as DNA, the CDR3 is TGTGCCAGCAGCTTGAGGGCGAGCGTAGCCCTTCAAGAGACCCAGTACTTC.

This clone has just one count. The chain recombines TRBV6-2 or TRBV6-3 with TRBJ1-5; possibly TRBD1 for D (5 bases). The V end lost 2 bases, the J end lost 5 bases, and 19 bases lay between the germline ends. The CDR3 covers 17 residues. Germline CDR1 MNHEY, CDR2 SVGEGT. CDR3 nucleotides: TGTGCCAGCAGTTACGCCGGGCCCCCTTGGGGGGATCAGCCCCAGCATTTT. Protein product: CASSYAGPPWGDQPQHF.

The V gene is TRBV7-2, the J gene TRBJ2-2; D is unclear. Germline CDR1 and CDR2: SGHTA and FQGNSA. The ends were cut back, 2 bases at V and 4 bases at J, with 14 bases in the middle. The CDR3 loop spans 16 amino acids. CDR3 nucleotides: TGTGCCAGCAGCTTATCATCGGCGACCTCCACCGGGGAGCTGTTTTTT. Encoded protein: CASSLSSATSTGELFF.